This T cell receptor beta chain was found in a study of blood T cell repertoires in COVID-19. The wider study: PBMCs, B-cell-depleted T cells, or T cells were the source of the cDNA or gDNA that made up the material.

The repertoire was sequenced with immunoSEQ multiplex PCR; TCRdb's copy has only in-frame clones and lacks some. There are 210,000 or so clones in the sample; over 80% occur only once, and about 3.5% lies in the top ten. This clone was seen repeatedly, ten times or more. The same CDR3 can be traced to other DNA sequences in this sample. CDR1 is MRHNA, CDR2 SNTAGT, per germline. Trimming removed 4 bases at V and 1 base at J, with 6 bases between. The CDR3 has 13 residues. The source material was PBMCs or T cells enriched from blood (not recorded which). The TCR sequence derives from a woman in her 30s who had been exposed to COVID-19. The V and J genes are TRBV6-4 and TRBJ2-3; perhaps TRBD2 as D (6 bases). The CDR3 DNA sequence: TGTGCCAGCAGTGCGGGAGGCACAGATACGCAGTATTTT. Amino acid sequence: CASSAGGTDTQYF.